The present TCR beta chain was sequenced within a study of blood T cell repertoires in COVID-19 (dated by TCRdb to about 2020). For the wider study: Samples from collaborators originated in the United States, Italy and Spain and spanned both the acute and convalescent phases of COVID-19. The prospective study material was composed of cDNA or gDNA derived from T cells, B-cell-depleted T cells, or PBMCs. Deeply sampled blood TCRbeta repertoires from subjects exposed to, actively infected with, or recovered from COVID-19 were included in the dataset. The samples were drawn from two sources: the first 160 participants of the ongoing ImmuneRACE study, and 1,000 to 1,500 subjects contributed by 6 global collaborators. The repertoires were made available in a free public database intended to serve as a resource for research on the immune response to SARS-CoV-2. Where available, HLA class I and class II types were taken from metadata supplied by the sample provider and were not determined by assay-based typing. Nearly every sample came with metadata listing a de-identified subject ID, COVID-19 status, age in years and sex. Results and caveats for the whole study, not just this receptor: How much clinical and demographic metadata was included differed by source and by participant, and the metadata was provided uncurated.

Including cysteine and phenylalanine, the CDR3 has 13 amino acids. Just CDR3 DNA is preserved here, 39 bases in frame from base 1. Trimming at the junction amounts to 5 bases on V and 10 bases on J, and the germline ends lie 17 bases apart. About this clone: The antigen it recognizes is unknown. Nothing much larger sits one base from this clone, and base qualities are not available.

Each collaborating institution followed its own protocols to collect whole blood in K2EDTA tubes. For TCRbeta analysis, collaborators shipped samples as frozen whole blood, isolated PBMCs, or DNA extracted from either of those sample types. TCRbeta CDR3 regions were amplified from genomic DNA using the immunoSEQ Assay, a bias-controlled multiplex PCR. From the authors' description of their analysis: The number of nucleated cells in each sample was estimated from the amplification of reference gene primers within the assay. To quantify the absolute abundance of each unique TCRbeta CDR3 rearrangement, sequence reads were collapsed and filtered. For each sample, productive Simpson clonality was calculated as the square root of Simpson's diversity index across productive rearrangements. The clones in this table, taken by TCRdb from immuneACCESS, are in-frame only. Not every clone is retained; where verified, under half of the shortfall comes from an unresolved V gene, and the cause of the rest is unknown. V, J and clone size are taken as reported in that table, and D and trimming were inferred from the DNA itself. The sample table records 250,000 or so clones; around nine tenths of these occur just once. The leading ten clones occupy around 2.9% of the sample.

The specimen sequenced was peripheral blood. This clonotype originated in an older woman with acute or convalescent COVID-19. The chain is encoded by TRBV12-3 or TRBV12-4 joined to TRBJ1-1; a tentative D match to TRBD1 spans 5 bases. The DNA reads TGTGCCAGCAGTCCCTTAGCGGGGCTCGGAGCTTTCTTT. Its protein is CASSPLAGLGAFF.